The 14 T cell receptor beta chains below come from one sample, sequenced in a study of OX40 agonist ivuxolimab in advanced cancers. The method was immunoSEQ multiplex PCR; TCRdb's version includes in-frame clones alone and lacks a portion of them. The sample holds 75,000 to 100,000 clones, around 86% seen once. The specimen was CD4+ or CD8+ T cells sorted from blood, collected in a trial of the OX40 agonist ivuxolimab. Receptor source: an adult with an advanced solid tumor such as melanoma, head and neck, liver or kidney cancer.

A single count supports this clone. The chain uses TRBV4-1 and TRBJ2-7; D perhaps matches TRBD2 (5 bases). Germline V gene sequence: CDR1 MGHRA, CDR2 YSYEKL. The V and J ends lost 1 base and 4 bases respectively, with 20 bases between them. CDR3 size: 17 residues. CDR3 region: CASSQVSLDEGRYEQYF. The CDR3 nucleotides read TGCGCCAGCAGCCAAGTTTCGTTGGACGAGGGAAGATACGAGCAGTACTTC.

The rearrangement joins TRBV28 to TRBJ1-2; weak D call: TRBD1 (6 bases). Germline assignment: CDR1 MDHEN and CDR2 SYDVKM. The CDR3 loop spans 13 amino acids. V was pared by 10 bases and J by 8 bases, with 20 bases between. The CDR3, as DNA: TGTGCCACCAGGACAGACATTTATGGGGGCTACACCTTC. Translation: CATRTDIYGGYTF.

The chain carries TRBV29-1 and TRBJ2-7; 7 bases line up with TRBD2. CDR1 SQVTM and CDR2 ANQGSEA come from the germline V gene. The CDR3 consists of 12 residues. The ends lost 5 bases at V and 3 bases at J; junction bases unmatched: 4. The CDR3 DNA follows: TGCAGCGTTCGGGGGGTCAGCTACGAGCAGTACTTC. Translating it yields CSVRGVSYEQYF.

V gene TRBV2 combines with J gene TRBJ2-7; D uncertain. Per the germline V gene, CDR1 is SNHLY and CDR2 is FYNNEI. The CDR3 is made up of 14 amino acids. Trimming cost V 1 base and J 1 base, with 8 bases left between them. Here the CDR3 reads CASSEEVRSYEQYF. The DNA of the CDR3 is TGTGCCAGCAGTGAAGAGGTCAGGTCCTACGAGCAGTACTTC.

The V and J genes are TRBV6-1 and TRBJ1-1; the D gene is possibly TRBD1 (6 bases). The V and J ends lost 3 bases and 6 bases respectively, with 11 bases between them. CDR1 and CDR2 (germline): MNHNS, SASEGT. The CDR3 is made up of 13 amino acids. The CDR3 region has the DNA TGTGCCAGCAGTGATACAGGGAAGCCTGAAGCTTTCTTT. This codes for CASSDTGKPEAFF.

The CDR3 is CASSLLPTEAFF. DNA of the CDR3: TGTGCCAGCAGCTTGCTACCCACTGAAGCTTTCTTT. The chain couples TRBV5-6 to TRBJ1-1; D uncertain. The V gene's germline CDR1 is SGHDT and CDR2 YYEEEE. Trimming took 1 base from V and 4 from J, leaving 5 bases between them. This CDR3 is built from 12 residues.

The V gene is TRBV7-2, the J gene TRBJ1-3, with a possible D match to TRBD1 (6 bases). The CDR3 totals 17 residues. V lost 6 bases to trimming and J lost 1 base, with 19 bases between them. In germline, CDR1 is SGHTA, CDR2 FQGNSA. CDR3 region: CASSYQDGGRSGNTIYF. In DNA, the CDR3 is TGTGCCAGCAGTTATCAGGACGGGGGCAGATCTGGAAACACCATATATTTT.

The CDR3 coding sequence is TGCGCCAGCAGCAACGACCCTCACGGGGACAATGAGCAGTTCTTC. Protein product: CASSNDPHGDNEQFF. The chain recombines TRBV5-1 with TRBJ2-1; tentatively, D is TRBD2 (5 bases). This CDR3 spans 15 amino acids. CDR1 is SGHRS, CDR2 YFSETQ, per germline. The V end lost 4 bases, the J end lost 5 bases, and 16 bases lay between the germline ends.

V gene TRBV10-3 combines with J gene TRBJ1-2, with 9 bases identical to TRBD1. The CDR3 is 14 amino acids. From germline, CDR1 is ENHRY and CDR2 SYGVKD. Unmatched junction bases numbered 6, after V lost 3 bases and J lost 7 bases. CDR3 in amino acids: CAISERQGVSGYTF. For the CDR3, the DNA is TGTGCCATCAGTGAACGACAGGGGGTGAGTGGCTACACCTTC.

As for this clone: This specimen includes other DNA sequences encoding the same CDR3. This chain connects TRBV5-1 to TRBJ2-3; no definite D call. Germline CDR1 SGHRS, CDR2 YFSETQ. The CDR3 totals 14 residues. Trimming stripped 0 bases from V and 1 base from J, with 6 bases between. The DNA of the CDR3 is TGCGCCAGCAGCTTGGACTCCCGCACAGATACGCAGTATTTT. Its protein product is CASSLDSRTDTQYF. The full variable domain, completed using reference TRBV5-1 and TRBJ2-3, is KAGVTQTPRYLIKTRGQQVTLSCSPISGHRSVSWYQQTPGQGLQFLFEYFSETQRNKGNFPGRFSGRQFSNSRSEMNVSTLELGDSALYLCASSLDSRTDTQYFGPGTRLTVL.

In this sample, this clone turned up a few times. The chain recombines TRBV25-1 with TRBJ1-2; no clear D gene. This CDR3 is built from 13 residues. V was shortened by 4 bases and J by 3 bases, with 9 bases between the two germline ends. Germline CDR1 reads MGHDK; CDR2 reads SYGVNS. The CDR3 reads CASSAGLYYGYTF. The CDR3 nucleotides read TGTGCCAGCAGTGCCGGGCTTTACTATGGCTACACCTTC.

This chain joins TRBV5-6 and TRBJ2-1, with 8 nucleotides matching TRBD2. The CDR3 runs to 18 residues. The V and J ends lost 0 bases and 12 bases, in that order; junction bases with no gene match: 20. Germline lookup yields CDR1 SGHDT and CDR2 YYEEEE. The DNA for the CDR3 is TGTGCCAGCAGCTTGGCGAGGAGGGGACTAGTAAGTTATACCTCGCAGTTCTTC. It encodes CASSLARRGLVSYTSQFF.

This clone was detected only a few times. This sequence joins TRBV30 and TRBJ2-1, with 8 bases identical to TRBD1. The germline V gene encodes CDR1 GTSNPN and CDR2 SVGIG (reference sequence). The CDR3 has 15 residues. With 0 bases clipped from V and 6 bases from J, the junction kept 7 bases outside the gene matches. The CDR3 loop reads CAWSVRTGYGNEQFF. As DNA, the CDR3 is TGTGCCTGGAGTGTCAGGACAGGGTACGGCAATGAGCAGTTCTTC.

This clone showed up just once. The identical CDR3 is also encoded by other nucleotide sequences in the sample. The gene calls are TRBV2 and TRBJ1-2; D gene uncertain. From germline, CDR1 is SNHLY and CDR2 FYNNEI. Trimming left V 1 base short and J 2 bases short, with 5 bases between. The CDR3 contains 13 residues. The CDR3 loop reads CASSEDRNYGYTF. In nucleotides, the CDR3 is TGTGCCAGCAGTGAAGACAGAAACTATGGCTACACCTTC. Based on the CDR3 plus reference TRBV2 and TRBJ1-2, the full variable domain is EPEVTQTPSHQVTQMGQEVILRCVPISNHLYFYWYRQILGQKVEFLVSFYNNEISEKSEIFDDQFSVERPDGSNFTLKIRSTKLEDSAMYFCASSEDRNYGYTFGSGTRLTVV.